What follows is one T cell receptor beta chain and its context. This clone was observed once. It has no known antigen specificity. No base qualities exist here, and no much larger clone lies one base off it. This entry belongs to a study of identifying expanded T cells in peripheral blood (dated by TCRdb to 2018 to 2020). Some background on the complete study: Separate aliquots of the same genomic DNA pool were sequenced to produce technical replicates, and four replicates were compared in pairs. Results and caveats for the whole study, not just this receptor: Across all healthy-donor time intervals, the beta-binomial model significantly lowered both the number of clones called differentially abundant and the false-positive rate. Between technical replicates the binomial model flagged approximately 1.1 differentially abundant clones, whereas over roughly 2 weeks the binomial model flagged about 15 and over about four weeks 19 to 20. It was expected by the authors that biological variance in healthy repertoires might increase further over much longer intervals, such as months to years. In all healthy donors, the variance in clone template counts between samples taken approximately 15 days apart rose significantly as total template count increased.

The immunoSEQ Assay, which relies on bias-controlled multiplex PCR amplification of genomic DNA, was used to profile TCRbeta CDR3 regions. For the original study's pipeline: The absolute abundance of each unique TCRbeta CDR3 region was quantified after sequences were collapsed and filtered. Differential abundance was tested with two models: a binomial (Fisher-equivalent) model and a beta-binomial model that adds time-dependent variance fitted from healthy donors. Clones with fewer than 5 combined templates were removed, and a clone was called differentially abundant if the clone's Benjamini-Hochberg FDR was below 0.01. Using the form v = (b*log(k)+a)^2, the beta-binomial variance was modeled as a function of the total template count across the two samples. The clones in this table, taken by TCRdb from immuneACCESS, are in-frame only. Not every clone is retained; where verified, under half of the shortfall comes from an unresolved V gene, and the cause of the rest is unknown. The D gene and trimming were derived from the DNA, and the V and J assignments and clone size from that table. This sample gives about 58,000 clones in total; about four fifths of them show up just once. Around a sixth of the sample lies in the top ten.

During the collection period, no immune events, such as infections, were documented for the healthy donors. Healthy-donor blood repertoires served as a training cohort to calibrate time-dependent variance in a beta-binomial model of T-cell clone differential abundance. The training cohort comprised roughly 10 healthy donors, 3 female and 7 male. An age range of about 29 to 65 years, with an average of about 45 years, was recorded for the donors. Obtained from a commercial supplier, whole blood was collected from each healthy donor at three time points set around 14 days apart. For immunosequencing, genomic DNA was extracted from whole blood that had not been sorted. The CDR3 starts with the cysteine, ends with the phenylalanine, and has 13 residues. Only CDR3 DNA is held: 39 bases, read in frame from base 1. V gives up 2 bases and J gives up 7 bases, and the segment between their germline ends measures 9 bases. CDR1 and CDR2, per the germline V gene, are SGHTA and FQGNSA.

This sequence was found in a person between 18 and 70 years old in good health. Sequencing input: blood. The V gene is TRBV7-2 and the J gene is TRBJ2-1, with the D gene call left open. The nucleotides are TGTGCCAGCAGCTTACTGTCCGGGAATGAGCAGTTCTTC. Its translation is CASSLLSGNEQFF.